What follows are 23 T cell receptor beta chains derived from one specimen sequenced in a study of blood T cells in healthy people across ages. Primers used in a second PCR of about 7 to 11 cycles were a sample-barcoded 5' primer and a J-beta primer mix. TCRdb used MiXCR to reprocess the 5' RACE reads, holding one entry per CDR3 protein. This table holds hundreds of thousands of distinct CDR3 sequences, around half found once. Sequenced material: blood. The receptors were sampled from an elderly man in good health.

A few counts support this clonotype. The chain joins TRBV18 to TRBJ2-7; D is unresolved. Trimming shortened V by 2 bases and J by 2 bases, and 10 bases separated the two germline ends. The CDR3 is made up of 14 amino acids. CDR1 and CDR2 (germline): KGHSH, LQKENI. CDR3 in amino acids: CASSPKHGTYEQYF. Here the CDR3 DNA reads TGTGCCAGCTCACCAAAACATGGGACCTACGAGCAGTACTTC.

The rearrangement uses TRBV20-1 and TRBJ1-2; tentatively, D is TRBD1 (5 bases). With 0 bases removed from V and 7 bases from J, the gap between germline ends came to 21 bases. The CDR3 runs 16 residues. Germline loops: CDR1 DFQATT, CDR2 SNEGSKA (reference sequence). Written as DNA, the CDR3 is TGCAGTGCTAGAGATTCGGGGTGGGGGGTGTCGTCTGGCTACACCTTC. Its protein product is CSARDSGWGVSSGYTF.

This CDR3 is CASSGVLSLAGVKEQYF. The CDR3 DNA follows: TGTGCCAGCAGTGGAGTCCTGAGCCTAGCGGGAGTCAAAGAGCAGTACTTC. The chain combines TRBV6-1 with TRBJ2-7; the match to TRBD2 covers 10 bases. V dropped 4 bases and J dropped 7; count of bases not matched to a gene: 16. The CDR3 has 17 amino acids. Germline V gives CDR1 MNHNS, CDR2 SASEGT.

This clonotype was seen just once. The V call is TRBV4-2, the J call TRBJ1-6; no definite D call. CDR1 is LGHNA and CDR2 is YNFKEQ in the germline V gene. The CDR3 length is 15 residues. V shed 4 bases and J shed 8 bases, with 15 bases lying between them. CDR3 amino acids: CASSPWASADSPLHF. The CDR3 nucleotides read TGTGCCAGCAGCCCATGGGCCTCCGCGGATTCACCCCTCCACTTT.

This clonotype was found a few times. CDR3 protein: CASSEARTGAGELFF. Here the CDR3 DNA reads TGTGCCAGCAGTGAAGCGCGGACAGGGGCCGGGGAGCTGTTTTTT. This chain connects TRBV2 to TRBJ2-2, with TRBD1 identical over 9 bases. The CDR3 loop spans 15 amino acids. CDR1 and CDR2 from the germline V gene are SNHLY and FYNNEI. V dropped 0 bases and J dropped 6; count of bases not matched to a gene: 2.

The chain carries TRBV5-1 and TRBJ2-3; 9 bases are shared with TRBD1. Germline assignment: CDR1 SGHRS and CDR2 YFSETQ. The CDR3 totals 14 residues. Germline trimming cut 3 bases from V and 6 bases from J; bases unmatched to any gene: 5. The CDR3 is CASSSGQGMDTQYF. CDR3 coding DNA: TGCGCCAGCAGCTCGGGACAGGGAATGGATACGCAGTATTTT.

The chain couples TRBV27 to TRBJ2-4; D is unclear. The J call is doubtful: the DNA matches TRBJ2-7 better. The CDR3 length is 13 residues. Germline V gives CDR1 MNHEY, CDR2 SMNVEV (reference sequence). CDR3 nucleotide sequence: TGTGCCAGCAGACTATCCTCTTACTACGAGCAGTACTTC. Translation: CASRLSSYYEQYF.

The rearrangement links TRBV13 to TRBJ2-5, with D possibly TRBD1 on 6 matching bases. The CDR3 extends over 15 amino acids. V was clipped by 1 base and J by 6 bases, with 15 bases between them. Germline loops: CDR1 PRHDT, CDR2 FYEKMQ (reference sequence). Here the CDR3 reads CASSLEGTGSQTQYF. DNA of the CDR3: TGTGCCAGCAGCTTAGAAGGTACAGGGTCGCAGACCCAGTACTTC.

The gene calls are TRBV12-3 or TRBV12-4 and TRBJ2-3; a possible D gene is TRBD2 (5 bases). The CDR3 covers 15 residues. The germline V and J ends were trimmed by 6 bases and 14 bases, with 27 bases remaining between them. CDR3: CASSQRSPQPGEAYF. The CDR3 DNA follows: TGTGCCAGCAGCCAGCGGTCTCCCCAACCCGGTGAGGCGTATTTT.

This clonotype was recorded a few times. V is TRBV25-1 and J is TRBJ1-2, with D unclear. CDR3 length equals 11 residues. The germline CDR1 and CDR2 sequences are MGHDK and SYGVNS. The ends were cut back, 2 bases at V and 5 bases at J, with 3 bases in the middle. The CDR3 spells CASSERYGYTF. CDR3 DNA: TGTGCCAGCAGTGAACGGTATGGCTACACCTTC.

The CDR3 protein is CSVSAEDGYTF. In DNA, the CDR3 is TGCAGCGTTTCGGCGGAAGATGGCTACACCTTC. The rearrangement joins TRBV29-1 to TRBJ1-2; D uncertain. Germline V gene data show CDR1 as SQVTM and CDR2 as ANQGSEA. The CDR3 extends over 11 amino acids. With 5 bases removed from V and 6 bases from J, the gap between germline ends came to 10 bases. Full variable domain (outside the CDR3, taken from reference TRBV29-1 and TRBJ1-2): SAVISQKPSRDICQRGTSLTIQCQVDSQVTMMFWYRQQPGQSLTLIATANQGSEATYESGFVIDKFPISRPNLTFSTLTVSNMSPEDSSIYLCSVSAEDGYTFGSGTRLTVV.

This clonotype turned up a few times. This sequence joins TRBV10-3 and TRBJ2-1, with unresolved D. Germline loops: CDR1 ENHRY, CDR2 SYGVKD. The CDR3 extends over 12 amino acids. Trimming removed 2 bases from V and 10 bases from J, with 9 bases in between. The CDR3 sequence is CAISEGVGEQFF. In DNA, the CDR3 is TGTGCCATCAGTGAGGGGGTAGGCGAGCAGTTCTTC.

In its sample, this clonotype was seen a few times. This chain links TRBV7-9 with TRBJ2-5; D tentatively reads TRBD1 or TRBD2 (5 bases each). The CDR3 extends over 15 amino acids. Germline CDR1 is SEHNR and CDR2 is FQNEAQ (reference sequence). V was trimmed by 4 bases and J by 3 bases, leaving 15 bases between them. CDR3 bases: TGTGCCAGCAGCTCCTGGGACGTTCGGGAAGAGACCCAGTACTTC. Its translation is CASSSWDVREETQYF.

J is TRBJ2-3 and V is TRBV5-1; 7 nucleotides match TRBD2. CDR1 and CDR2 from the germline V gene are SGHRS and YFSETQ. This CDR3 region has 16 residues. V lost 5 bases and J lost 1; bases outside the gene matches: 10. The CDR3 nucleotides read TGCGCCAGCAGTCGTGCTCTAGCGGCCCGCACAGATACGCAGTATTTT. Residues: CASSRALAARTDTQYF. Combining the CDR3 with reference TRBV5-1 and TRBJ2-3 gives the whole variable domain KAGVTQTPRYLIKTRGQQVTLSCSPISGHRSVSWYQQTPGQGLQFLFEYFSETQRNKGNFPGRFSGRQFSNSRSEMNVSTLELGDSALYLCASSRALAARTDTQYFGPGTRLTVL.

The genes are TRBV12-3 or TRBV12-4 and TRBJ2-1; possibly TRBD1 for D (6 bases). The V end was cut by 8 bases, the J end by 7 bases, with 15 bases between. The length of the CDR3 is 13 residues. CDR3 coding DNA: TGTGCCAGCCGCCTAACAGGGTTGAATGAGCAGTTCTTC. This gives the protein CASRLTGLNEQFF.

The gene calls are TRBV28 and TRBJ1-2, with 8 positions matching TRBD1. Germline CDR1 MDHEN, CDR2 SYDVKM. This CDR3 comprises 13 residues. V gave up 5 bases and J gave up 7 bases; unmatched junction bases: 6. CDR3 loop: CASSRGQGRGYTF. CDR3 DNA: TGTGCCAGCAGTCGTGGACAGGGTCGTGGCTACACCTTC.

The chain couples TRBV6-5 to TRBJ1-1, with D maybe TRBD1 (5 bases). Trimming removed 5 bases at V and 9 bases at J, with 13 bases between. CDR3 size: 12 residues. Germline V gene lookup returns CDR1 MNHEY and CDR2 SVGAGI. DNA of the CDR3: TGTGCCAGCAGTGCCCTTGGGGGGAAAGCTTTCTTT. This translates into CASSALGGKAFF.

V gene TRBV6-2 or TRBV6-3 combines with J gene TRBJ2-1; maybe TRBD1 (6 bases). The J call may be mistaken, given a closer DNA end match to TRBJ2-7. This CDR3 is 12 amino acids long. The germline gives CDR1 MNHEY, CDR2 SVGEGT. In DNA form, the CDR3 reads TGTGCCAGCGCGGACAGTTACAATGAGCAGTACTTC. It is translated as CASADSYNEQYF.

The chain is built from TRBV28 and TRBJ2-6; possibly TRBD1 for D (6 bases). The CDR3 spans 19 residues. From germline, CDR1 is MDHEN and CDR2 SYDVKM. The ends were cut back, 2 bases at V and 1 base at J, with 18 bases in the middle. CDR3 sequence (DNA): TGTGCCAGCAGTTTAGGGCAGGGGCCCAGCTTGTCTGGGGCCAACGTCCTGACTTTC. It encodes CASSLGQGPSLSGANVLTF.

This chain joins TRBV27 and TRBJ1-2; possibly TRBD1 for D (5 bases). In germline, CDR1 is MNHEY, CDR2 SMNVEV (reference sequence). V lost 2 bases, J lost 0 bases, and 13 bases lay in between. This CDR3 region has 16 residues. CDR3 nucleotide sequence: TGTGCCAGCAGTTTACTCCCGGGACGGTCTAACTATGGCTACACCTTC. This translates into CASSLLPGRSNYGYTF.

The chain employs TRBV24-1 and TRBJ2-3, with 13 bases fitting TRBD2. This CDR3 is built from 16 residues. From germline, CDR1 is KGHDR and CDR2 SFDVKD. Losses at the gene ends were 5 bases for V and 5 bases for J; bases not matched to a gene: 6. The CDR3 nucleotides read TGTGCCACCAGTGGGGGACTAGCGGGGATCGGAGATACGCAGTATTTT. Protein product: CATSGGLAGIGDTQYF.

This clonotype was seen more than once but under ten times. The J gene is TRBJ2-1, the V gene TRBV3-1, with 7 positions matching TRBD2. The length of the CDR3 is 14 residues. Per germline, CDR1 LGHDT and CDR2 YNNKEL (reference sequence). The V segment lost 8 bases and the J segment 5 bases; nucleotides outside the gene matches: 9. The CDR3 DNA reads TGTGCCAGCGAGAGGGAGGGCGGGGACAATGAGCAGTTCTTC. Translated, it gives CASEREGGDNEQFF.

The CDR3 is CSVDPLAGGDTQYF. For the CDR3, the DNA is TGCAGCGTTGATCCACTAGCGGGAGGGGATACGCAGTATTTT. The chain has TRBV29-1 and TRBJ2-3; 13 positions agree with TRBD2. V lost 3 bases to trimming and J lost 6 bases; unmatched junction nucleotides: 3. CDR1 and CDR2 (germline): SQVTM, ANQGSEA. This CDR3 comprises 14 residues.